A selection of T cell receptor beta chains follows, all from one sample in a study of T cells after yellow fever vaccination. TCRdb reprocessed the 5' RACE reads with MiXCR, giving one entry per CDR3 protein. The table shows 250,000 or so distinct CDR3 sequences, with more than 3.5% occurring only once. Sequencing was performed on PBMCs, taken 15 days after the yellow fever booster vaccination. Receptors originate from a man between 18 and 35 years old who received the YFV17D yellow fever vaccine. CDR3s leave out the opening cysteine and the closing phenylalanine or tryptophan. The order of the fields is clone size, J gene, V gene, CDR3 protein. The size entry is marked missing in some rows and otherwise reads once, few, many or a size class.

clone_size: many
j_call: TRBJ2-7
v_call: TRBV20-1
cdr3_aa: SAPGRAYEQY

clone_size: many
j_call: TRBJ1-6
v_call: TRBV14
cdr3_aa: ASSLPRGGIKSNSPLH

clone_size: many
j_call: TRBJ2-5
v_call: TRBV7-3
cdr3_aa: ASSLEWGGGETQY

clone_size: many
j_call: TRBJ1-1
v_call: TRBV6-2/TRBV6-3
cdr3_aa: ASSNLESTEAF

clone_size: .
j_call: TRBJ2-4
v_call: TRBV5-4
cdr3_aa: AGTDPRNIQY

clone_size: many
j_call: TRBJ2-2
v_call: TRBV7-9
cdr3_aa: ASRPTGGEAGELF

clone_size: many
j_call: TRBJ1-1
v_call: TRBV11-2
cdr3_aa: ASSPDSYEAF

clone_size: many
j_call: TRBJ2-7
v_call: TRBV19
cdr3_aa: ASSRGMDEQY

clone_size: many
j_call: TRBJ2-1
v_call: TRBV9
cdr3_aa: ASSTSVLREEQF

clone_size: many
j_call: TRBJ2-5
v_call: TRBV7-9
cdr3_aa: ASSLGSQLQETQY

clone_size: few
j_call: TRBJ1-3
v_call: TRBV12-3/TRBV12-4
cdr3_aa: ASSPRTRSGNTIY

clone_size: .
j_call: TRBJ1-2
v_call: TRBV3-1
cdr3_aa: ASSPRDRGLYGYT

clone_size: many
j_call: TRBJ2-7
v_call: TRBV12-3/TRBV12-4
cdr3_aa: ASSWGQIYEQY

clone_size: many
j_call: TRBJ2-3
v_call: TRBV7-2
cdr3_aa: ASSPGDGTQY

clone_size: many
j_call: TRBJ2-3
v_call: TRBV30
cdr3_aa: AWSVRRLGTDTQY

clone_size: many
j_call: TRBJ2-2
v_call: TRBV11-2
cdr3_aa: ASSFLEDTGELF

clone_size: many
j_call: TRBJ1-4
v_call: TRBV29-1
cdr3_aa: SVEGRGEGEKLF

clone_size: many
j_call: TRBJ1-5
v_call: TRBV4-1
cdr3_aa: ASSQGRRASQPQH

clone_size: many
j_call: TRBJ2-1
v_call: TRBV7-9
cdr3_aa: ASMEGGFNEQF

clone_size: many
j_call: TRBJ2-2
v_call: TRBV27
cdr3_aa: ASQPGANTGELF

clone_size: many
j_call: TRBJ2-2
v_call: TRBV5-1
cdr3_aa: ASSSGTRSTGELF

clone_size: many
j_call: TRBJ2-5
v_call: TRBV20-1
cdr3_aa: SARDWTGKGYETQY

clone_size: many
j_call: TRBJ1-1
v_call: TRBV12-5
cdr3_aa: ASGSPQEAEAF

clone_size: many
j_call: TRBJ1-1
v_call: TRBV7-6
cdr3_aa: ASSHPRGEMNTEAF

clone_size: many
j_call: TRBJ2-5
v_call: TRBV12-3/TRBV12-4
cdr3_aa: ASSFRWENRETQY

clone_size: .
j_call: TRBJ2-3
v_call: TRBV5-1
cdr3_aa: ASSYRPRGTDTQY

clone_size: many
j_call: TRBJ2-1
v_call: TRBV5-6
cdr3_aa: ATCLGGGSYNEQF

clone_size: many
j_call: TRBJ1-5
v_call: TRBV4-2
cdr3_aa: ASSPGQGAVQPQH

clone_size: many
j_call: TRBJ2-5
v_call: TRBV7-2
cdr3_aa: ASSLAGTNHQETQY

clone_size: many
j_call: TRBJ2-4
v_call: TRBV20-1
cdr3_aa: SASRGSGGTNIQY

clone_size: many
j_call: TRBJ2-7
v_call: TRBV12-3/TRBV12-4
cdr3_aa: ASSPQGQAREQY

clone_size: many
j_call: TRBJ2-5
v_call: TRBV5-1
cdr3_aa: ASSLLGGYQETQY

clone_size: .
j_call: TRBJ1-5
v_call: TRBV5-8
cdr3_aa: ASSLGVTGSAQPQH

clone_size: many
j_call: TRBJ1-2
v_call: TRBV5-1
cdr3_aa: ASSFGQVYGYT

clone_size: many
j_call: TRBJ2-1
v_call: TRBV7-7
cdr3_aa: ASSRDRGGNEQF

clone_size: many
j_call: TRBJ2-3
v_call: TRBV5-6
cdr3_aa: ASSLWSGGATDTQY

clone_size: many
j_call: TRBJ2-1
v_call: TRBV19
cdr3_aa: ASSMGVYNEQF

clone_size: many
j_call: TRBJ1-2
v_call: TRBV7-2
cdr3_aa: ASSRPRTGDLDNYGYT

clone_size: many
j_call: TRBJ1-1
v_call: TRBV7-2
cdr3_aa: ASSLPPGNTEAF

clone_size: many
j_call: TRBJ1-1
v_call: TRBV5-1
cdr3_aa: ASSPGAGGQAEAF

clone_size: many
j_call: TRBJ2-3
v_call: TRBV28
cdr3_aa: ASRKTDFSLTDTQY

clone_size: many
j_call: TRBJ1-2
v_call: TRBV4-3
cdr3_aa: ASSQVGGHEGYT

clone_size: few
j_call: TRBJ1-5
v_call: TRBV7-2
cdr3_aa: ASSLLQSNQPQH

clone_size: few
j_call: TRBJ2-6
v_call: TRBV19
cdr3_aa: ATRIPGANVLT

clone_size: many
j_call: TRBJ1-2
v_call: TRBV4-1
cdr3_aa: ASSSPGGTISYGYT

clone_size: many
j_call: TRBJ1-5
v_call: TRBV7-2
cdr3_aa: ASMGRWNQPQH

clone_size: few
j_call: TRBJ1-1
v_call: TRBV7-2
cdr3_aa: ASSRQFEAF

clone_size: few
j_call: TRBJ2-5
v_call: TRBV12-3/TRBV12-4
cdr3_aa: ASRKTGSGETQY

clone_size: many
j_call: TRBJ1-5
v_call: TRBV18
cdr3_aa: ASSPRVDSNQPQH

clone_size: many
j_call: TRBJ1-1
v_call: TRBV5-5
cdr3_aa: ASSFRAKNTEAF

clone_size: many
j_call: TRBJ2-5
v_call: TRBV19
cdr3_aa: ASSNRDRGETQY